This T cell receptor beta chain was recorded in a study of shared clonotypes between healthy human individuals. General study points: Generally, naive subsets (rather than memory subsets) showed larger estimated richness. Donor clonotype sharing was expected to depend on sequencing depth. Clonotypes shared by all four donors outscored non-shared clonotypes in generation probability.

A note on this clone: Antigen unknown.

Clones were read by immunoSEQ multiplex PCR, and TCRdb kept only the in-frame ones, dropping some. The sample includes roughly 2 million clones, about 95% of them seen just once. The ends were cut back, 5 bases at V and 4 bases at J, with 21 bases in the middle. The CDR3 loop spans 16 amino acids. Per the germline V gene, CDR1 is SEHNR and CDR2 is FQNEAQ (reference sequence). Naive CD8 cells lacked CD45RO, underwent positive selection for CCR7 and left out terminally differentiated effector memory CD45RA+ cells. Specimen: naive CD8+ T cells sorted from blood. The source of this sequence is a man younger than 30 in good health. The V and J genes are TRBV7-9 and TRBJ2-7; maybe TRBD2 (6 bases). The DNA for the CDR3 is TGTGCCAGCAGCCCCCCGGGGACTGGAGAGGCATACGAGCAGTACTTC. This encodes CASSPPGTGEAYEQYF.